This TCR beta chain was sequenced during a study of cytomegalovirus exposure and HLA in healthy donors. Across the study: An earlier analysis found under 130 million unique TCR beta sequences from roughly 170 million T cells. Study results and caveats: Several of the most significant clusters appeared linked to common viral pathogens, based on a later analysis. In a later analysis, TCR beta V- and J-gene trimming was associated with a missense DCLRE1C variant. Later work found that TCR association rates differed between HLA loci; DRB1 had the most and HLA-C the fewest.

The trim removed 8 bases at V and 5 bases at J, leaving 10 bases unmatched. Per germline, CDR1 MDHEN and CDR2 SYDVKM. This CDR3 has 14 amino acids. Primers included in the PCR were 60 Vbeta and 13 Jbeta primers. Some clones are missing from TCRdb's copy, which holds only in-frame ones; the method was immunoSEQ multiplex PCR. This sample has approximately 140,000 clones; roughly three quarters occur once, and the top ten carry 0.94%. Concerning this clone itself: The antigen is unknown.

The receptor was isolated from a woman in her sixties in good health and CMV-seronegative. The sample was PBMCs. V usage is TRBV28 and J usage is TRBJ2-5, with 8 bases fitting TRBD2. The CDR3 reads CASLPRGGWETQYF. Here the CDR3 DNA reads TGTGCCAGCCTCCCTCGCGGGGGGTGGGAGACCCAGTACTTC. The whole variable domain, filled in from reference TRBV28 and TRBJ2-5, reads DVKVTQSSRYLVKRTGEKVFLECVQDMDHENMFWYRQDPGLGLRLIYFSYDVKMKEKGDIPEGYSVSREKKERFSLILESASTNQTSMYLCASLPRGGWETQYFGPGTRLLVL.